Below, 23 T cell receptor beta chains from the same sample are listed, as sequenced in a study of OX40 agonist ivuxolimab in advanced cancers. Data came from immunoSEQ multiplex PCR; TCRdb stores just in-frame clones and leaves some out. This sample has about 60,000 clones, with more than 85% found just once. The sample consisted of CD4+ or CD8+ T cells sorted from blood, taken in a trial of the OX40 agonist ivuxolimab. These receptor sequences come from an adult with an advanced solid tumor such as melanoma, head and neck, liver or kidney cancer.

The rearrangement joins TRBV7-9 to TRBJ1-2; 8 positions agree with TRBD1. CDR1 is SEHNR and CDR2 is FQNEAQ in the germline V gene (reference sequence). The CDR3 has 18 amino acids. Germline trimming cut 7 bases from V and 2 bases from J; bases unmatched to any gene: 18. The CDR3 spells CASTFIRDRFSGNYGYTF. CDR3 bases: TGTGCCAGCACCTTCATCCGGGACAGGTTTTCTGGAAACTATGGCTACACCTTC.

The V and J genes are TRBV5-5 and TRBJ2-7, with 12 bases fitting TRBD2. This CDR3 is built from 14 residues. The J segment lost 6 bases and the V segment lost 1 base, leaving 2 bases of the junction unmatched. CDR1 SGHKS and CDR2 YYEKEE come from the germline V gene (reference sequence). The CDR3 sequence is CASSLSGLAGEQYF. In DNA form, the CDR3 reads TGTGCCAGCAGCTTGTCGGGACTAGCGGGCGAGCAGTACTTC. The full variable domain, in which reference TRBV5-5 and TRBJ2-7 provide the parts outside the CDR3, is DAGVTQSPTHLIKTRGQQVTLRCSPISGHKSVSWYQQVLGQGPQFIFQYYEKEERGRGNFPDRFSARQFPNYSSELNVNALLLGDSALYLCASSLSGLAGEQYFGPGTRLTVT.

This CDR3 reads CATSTSGIEAFF. In nucleotides, the CDR3 is TGTGCCACCAGCACCTCGGGGATTGAAGCTTTCTTT. This chain joins TRBV15 and TRBJ1-1; D gene uncertain. With 4 bases removed from V and 7 bases from J, the gap between germline ends came to 10 bases. This CDR3 contains 12 residues. Germline CDR1 reads LNHNV; CDR2 reads YYDKDF (reference sequence).

This clone was detected only once. The chain employs TRBV19 and TRBJ2-1; TRBD1 is a possible D gene (5 bases). The germline V gene has CDR1 LNHDA and CDR2 SQIVND (reference sequence). V was clipped by 6 bases and J by 8 bases, with 8 bases between them. The CDR3 consists of 11 residues. The CDR3, as DNA: TGTGCCAGTAGCCAGGGCTATGAGCAGTTCTTC. Its translation: CASSQGYEQFF.

This rearrangement joins TRBV7-2 to TRBJ2-2; D is unresolved. The CDR3 spans 13 residues. V gave up 2 bases and J gave up 8 bases, with 9 bases separating them. CDR1 is SGHTA, CDR2 FQGNSA, per germline. As DNA, the CDR3 is TGTGCCAGCAGCTTATATGAGTGGGGGGAGCTGTTTTTT. Its protein product is CASSLYEWGELFF.

The chain carries TRBV7-9 and TRBJ2-4; D is uncertain. Deletions cut 6 bases from V and 0 bases from J, with 9 bases between. The CDR3 is made up of 14 amino acids. Germline V gene sequence: CDR1 SEHNR, CDR2 FQNEAQ (reference sequence). The CDR3 here is CASSPPLAKNIQYF. The DNA of the CDR3 is TGTGCCAGCAGTCCCCCGCTAGCCAAAAACATTCAGTACTTC.

V and J are TRBV7-2 and TRBJ1-1; D unclear. V lost 2 bases and J lost 11, with 12 bases in between. The length of the CDR3 is 12 residues. CDR1 is SGHTA, CDR2 FQGNSA, per germline. The CDR3 here is CASSLTSTQAFF. The CDR3 DNA reads TGTGCCAGCAGCTTAACGAGCACCCAGGCTTTCTTT.

This chain uses TRBV7-2 with TRBJ2-5, with D maybe TRBD1 (5 bases). Germline values: CDR1 SGHTA, CDR2 FQGNSA. Trimming removed 1 base at V and 5 bases at J, with 8 bases between. The CDR3 has 13 amino acids. CDR3 DNA sequence: TGTGCCAGCAGCTTAGTAGGGGCCGAGACCCAGTACTTC. Its translation is CASSLVGAETQYF.

The table lists this clone with a count of one. The gene calls are TRBV11-2 and TRBJ1-1; D gene uncertain. Germline lookup yields CDR1 SGHAT and CDR2 FQNNGV. This CDR3 region has 14 residues. V lost 5 bases and J lost 1, with 11 bases in between. The CDR3: CASSPRAANTEAFF. The DNA of the CDR3 is TGTGCCAGCAGCCCACGGGCGGCGAACACTGAAGCTTTCTTT.

In DNA, the CDR3 is TGTGCCAGCAGCCGCGCTCTGTGGACGCAGTATTTT. Protein product: CASSRALWTQYF. The chain carries TRBV5-4 and TRBJ2-3; D is unclear. Deletions cut 4 bases from V and 9 bases from J, with 12 bases between. The CDR3 has 12 amino acids. CDR1 and CDR2 from the germline V gene are SGHNT and YYREEE (reference sequence).

The rearrangement joins TRBV4-3 to TRBJ2-2; 8 bases align to TRBD1. CDR1 LGHNA and CDR2 YSLEER come from the germline V gene. The CDR3 sequence is 16 residues long. V was clipped by 0 bases and J by 3 bases; unmatched bases: 3. CDR3 in amino acids: CASSQEYRGYTGELFF. The CDR3 DNA reads TGCGCCAGCAGCCAAGAATACAGGGGGTACACCGGGGAGCTGTTTTTT.

This chain uses TRBV21-1 with TRBJ1-5. TRBV21-1 is an annotated pseudogene. The length of the CDR3 is 16 residues. In nucleotides, the CDR3 is TGTGCCAGCAGCAAAGCGCTTTGGGGAAGCAATCAGCCCCAGCATTTT. Translation: CASSKALWGSNQPQHF.

This clone has a single count. The J gene is TRBJ1-3, the V gene TRBV7-2; D is undetermined. The CDR3 is 13 amino acids. Germline V lookup: CDR1 SGHTA, CDR2 FQGNSA. V was trimmed by 5 bases and J by 4 bases, leaving 9 bases between them. The DNA for the CDR3 is TGTGCCAGCAGCAAAGACACCGGAAACACCATATATTTT. As protein: CASSKDTGNTIYF.

The chain employs TRBV5-5 and TRBJ1-2; D remains unclear. Between the trimmed V and J ends, which lost 2 bases and 7 bases, there was a span of 15 bases. This CDR3 is 14 amino acids long. Germline V lookup: CDR1 SGHKS, CDR2 YYEKEE (reference sequence). CDR3 amino acids: CASSFDLTVVGYTF. The CDR3 DNA sequence: TGTGCCAGCAGCTTTGACCTTACTGTTGTTGGCTACACCTTC. Based on the CDR3 plus reference TRBV5-5 and TRBJ1-2, the full variable domain is DAGVTQSPTHLIKTRGQQVTLRCSPISGHKSVSWYQQVLGQGPQFIFQYYEKEERGRGNFPDRFSARQFPNYSSELNVNALLLGDSALYLCASSFDLTVVGYTFGSGTRLTVV.

This clone ranks as medium-sized (0.01 to 0.1%). This chain links TRBV28 with TRBJ1-2; D is uncertain. This CDR3 region has 15 residues. Trimming removed 3 bases at V and 4 bases at J, with 15 bases between. Germline V lookup: CDR1 MDHEN, CDR2 SYDVKM. CDR3 loop: CASSFPDPRFYGYTF. The DNA of the CDR3 is TGTGCCAGCAGTTTTCCCGACCCGAGATTCTATGGCTACACCTTC.

This chain joins TRBV5-6 and TRBJ1-6; D might be TRBD1 (5 bases). CDR1 and CDR2 from the germline V gene are SGHDT and YYEEEE. The CDR3 runs 15 residues. Deletions cut 6 bases from V and 7 bases from J, with 17 bases between. CDR3 amino acids: CASKTAGTLNSPLHF. CDR3 DNA sequence: TGTGCCAGCAAAACGGCAGGGACGTTGAATTCACCCCTCCACTTT.

J is TRBJ2-2 and V is TRBV7-7; tentatively, D is TRBD1 or TRBD2 (5 bases each). V was clipped by 5 bases and J by 6 bases, with 16 bases between them. The CDR3 has 15 amino acids. The germline gives CDR1 SSHAT, CDR2 FNYEAQ (reference sequence). CDR3: CASSPSVGTAGELFF. The CDR3 DNA sequence: TGTGCCAGCAGCCCCTCAGTAGGGACGGCCGGGGAGCTGTTTTTT.

This clone was recorded once. The V call is TRBV6-5, the J call TRBJ2-1; D unresolved. V gave up 5 bases and J gave up 10 bases, with 9 bases separating them. Germline V lookup: CDR1 MNHEY, CDR2 SVGAGI. This CDR3 is 11 amino acids long. The DNA of the CDR3 is TGTGCCAGCAGTACCAGACACGAGCAGTTCTTC. This encodes CASSTRHEQFF.

The gene calls are TRBV28 and TRBJ1-2; possibly TRBD1 for D (6 bases). The germline V gene has CDR1 MDHEN and CDR2 SYDVKM. The CDR3 contains 14 residues. V lost 6 bases and J lost 8, with 19 bases in between. The CDR3 region has the DNA TGTGCCAGCAGCATATGGAGGGGGTCGGAAGGCTACACCTTC. Its translation: CASSIWRGSEGYTF.

The rearrangement joins TRBV28 to TRBJ2-7; D is undetermined. The germline CDR1 and CDR2 sequences are MDHEN and SYDVKM. V shed 5 bases and J shed 6 bases, with 20 bases lying between them. CDR3 size: 15 residues. This chain's CDR3 is CASSPHPLSGGEQYF. CDR3 sequence (DNA): TGTGCCAGCAGTCCACACCCACTCTCCGGCGGCGAGCAGTACTTC.

The chain is built from TRBV4-2 and TRBJ2-1; D uncertain. This CDR3 is 12 amino acids long. V was cut by 3 bases and J by 9 bases, with 9 bases left in between. Germline V gene data show CDR1 as LGHNA and CDR2 as YNFKEQ. The chain's CDR3 is CASSHSGREQFF. The CDR3 bases are TGTGCCAGCAGCCACTCCGGGCGTGAGCAGTTCTTC.

The V call is TRBV4-2, the J call TRBJ1-1, with D hard to call. The CDR3 covers 15 residues. Germline assignment: CDR1 LGHNA and CDR2 YNFKEQ. Between the trimmed V and J ends, which lost 0 bases and 1 base, there was a span of 9 bases. CDR3 nucleotides: TGTGCCAGCAGCCAAGATAGTTTTGGGAACACTGAAGCTTTCTTT. Amino acid sequence: CASSQDSFGNTEAFF.

This sequence joins TRBV15 and TRBJ1-6; possibly TRBD1 for D (5 bases). Trimming cost V 1 base and J 7 bases, with 14 bases left between them. CDR3 length: 16 residues. CDR1 and CDR2 (germline): LNHNV, YYDKDF (reference sequence). The CDR3 bases are TGTGCCACCAGCAGAGGATCGGGGCGGCAAAATTCACCCCTCCACTTT. Translated, it gives CATSRGSGRQNSPLHF.